This T cell receptor beta chain was recovered during a study of graft-versus-host responses after intestinal transplantation. General study findings and limits: In patients with graft-donor T cell macrochimerism, allograft graft-versus-host to host-versus-graft clonal ratios were high.

This clone occurred once. The antigen remains undetermined. TCRdb's table, derived via immunoSEQ multiplex PCR, lists solely in-frame clones and lacks some. Of about 120,000 clones listed, 85% to 95% were seen once; the top ten hold under 3.5%. CDR3 size: 20 residues. Unmatched junction bases numbered 10, after V lost 2 bases and J lost 0 bases. Germline loops: CDR1 MDHEN, CDR2 SYDVKM. The receptor was derived from a human donor who received an intestinal transplant. The chain uses TRBV28 and TRBJ2-3; 14 bases agree with TRBD2. Sequenced material: unstimulated CD8+ T cells sorted from spleen or lymph node cells, taken before intestinal transplant. DNA of the CDR3: TGTGCCAGCAGTTTAATTTCGGGACTAGCGGGAGTACTTAGCACAGATACGCAGTATTTT. Translation: CASSLISGLAGVLSTDTQYF.